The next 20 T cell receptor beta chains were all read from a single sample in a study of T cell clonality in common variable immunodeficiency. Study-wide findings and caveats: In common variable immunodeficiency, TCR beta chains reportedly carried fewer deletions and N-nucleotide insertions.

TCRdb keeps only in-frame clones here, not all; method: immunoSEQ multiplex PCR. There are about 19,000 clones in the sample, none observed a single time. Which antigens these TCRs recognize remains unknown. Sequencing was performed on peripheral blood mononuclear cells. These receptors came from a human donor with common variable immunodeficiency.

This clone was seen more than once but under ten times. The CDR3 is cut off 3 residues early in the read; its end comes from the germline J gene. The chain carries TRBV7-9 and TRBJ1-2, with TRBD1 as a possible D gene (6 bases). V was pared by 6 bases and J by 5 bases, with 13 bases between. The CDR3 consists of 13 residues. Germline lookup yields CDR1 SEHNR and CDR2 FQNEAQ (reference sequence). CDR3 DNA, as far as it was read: TGTGCCAGCAGTTCCCTTCAGGGGTATGGC. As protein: CASSSLQGYG. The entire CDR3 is CASSSLQGYGYTF.

The chain's CDR3 is CASSSGGAYEQYF. The sequenced part of the CDR3 DNA is TGTGCCAGCAGCAGTGGGGGGGCTTACGAG. The rearrangement joins TRBV5-6 to TRBJ2-7; D is possibly TRBD2 (7 bases). The read comes to an end 3 residues before the CDR3 does, leaving the germline J gene to fill in the end. CDR1 is SGHDT and CDR2 is YYEEEE in the germline V gene. The germline V and J ends were trimmed by 4 bases and 4 bases, with 12 bases remaining between them. The CDR3 loop spans 13 amino acids.

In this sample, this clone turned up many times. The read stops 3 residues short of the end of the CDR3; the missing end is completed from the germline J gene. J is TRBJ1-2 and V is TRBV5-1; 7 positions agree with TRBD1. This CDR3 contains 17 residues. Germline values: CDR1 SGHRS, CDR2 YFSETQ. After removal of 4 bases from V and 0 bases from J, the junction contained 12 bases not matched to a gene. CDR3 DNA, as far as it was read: TGCGCCAGCAGCAGCGGACTAGCCCAGGGGGCTAACTATGGC. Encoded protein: CASSSGLAQGANYG. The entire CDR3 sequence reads CASSSGLAQGANYGYTF.

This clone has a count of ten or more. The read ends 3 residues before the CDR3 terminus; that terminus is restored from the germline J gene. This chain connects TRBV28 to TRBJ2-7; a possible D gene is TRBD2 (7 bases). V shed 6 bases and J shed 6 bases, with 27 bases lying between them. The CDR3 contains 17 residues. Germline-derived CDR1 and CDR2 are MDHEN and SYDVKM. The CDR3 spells CASRPRGFGGRGSEQYF. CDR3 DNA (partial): TGTGCCAGCAGGCCGAGGGGGTTCGGGGGGAGGGGCTCCGAG.

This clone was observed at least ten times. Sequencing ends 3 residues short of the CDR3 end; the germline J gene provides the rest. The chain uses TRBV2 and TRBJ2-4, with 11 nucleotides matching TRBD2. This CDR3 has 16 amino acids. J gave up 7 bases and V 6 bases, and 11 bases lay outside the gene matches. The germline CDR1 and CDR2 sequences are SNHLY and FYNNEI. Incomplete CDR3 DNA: TGTGCCAGCAGGGGGGGTAGCGGGAGGGCCGAGAACATT. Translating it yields CASRGGSGRAENI. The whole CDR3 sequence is CASRGGSGRAENIQYF.

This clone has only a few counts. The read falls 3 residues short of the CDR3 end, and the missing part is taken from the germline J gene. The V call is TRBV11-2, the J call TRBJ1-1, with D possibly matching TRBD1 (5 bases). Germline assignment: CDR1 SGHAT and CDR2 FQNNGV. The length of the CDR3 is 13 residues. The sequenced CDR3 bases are TGTGCCAGCAGCTTAGACAGGGCCCGGGAA. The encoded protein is CASSLDRARE. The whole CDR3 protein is CASSLDRAREAFF.

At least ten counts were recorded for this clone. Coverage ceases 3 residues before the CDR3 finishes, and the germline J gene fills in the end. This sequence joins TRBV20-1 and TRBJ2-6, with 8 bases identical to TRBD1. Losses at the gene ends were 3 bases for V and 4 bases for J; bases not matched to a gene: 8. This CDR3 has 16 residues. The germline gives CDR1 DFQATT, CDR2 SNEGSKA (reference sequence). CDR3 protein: CSASPRGPSGANVLTF. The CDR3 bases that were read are TGCAGTGCTAGCCCCAGGGGGCCCTCCGGGGCCAACGTC.

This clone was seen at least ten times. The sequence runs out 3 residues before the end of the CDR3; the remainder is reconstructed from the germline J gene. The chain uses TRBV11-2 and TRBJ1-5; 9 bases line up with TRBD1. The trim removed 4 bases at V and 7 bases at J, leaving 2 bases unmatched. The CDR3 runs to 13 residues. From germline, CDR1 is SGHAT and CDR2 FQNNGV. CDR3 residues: CASSSGQGQPQHF. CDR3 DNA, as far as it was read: TGTGCCAGCAGCTCGGGACAGGGCCAGCCC.

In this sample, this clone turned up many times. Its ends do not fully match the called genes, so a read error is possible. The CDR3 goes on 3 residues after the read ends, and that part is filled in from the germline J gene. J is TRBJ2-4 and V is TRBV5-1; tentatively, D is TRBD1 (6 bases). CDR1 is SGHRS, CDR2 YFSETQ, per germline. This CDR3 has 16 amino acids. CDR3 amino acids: CANSLGPDRAKNIQYF. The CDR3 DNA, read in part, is TGCGCCAACAGCTTGGGTCCGGACAGAGCCAAAAACATT.

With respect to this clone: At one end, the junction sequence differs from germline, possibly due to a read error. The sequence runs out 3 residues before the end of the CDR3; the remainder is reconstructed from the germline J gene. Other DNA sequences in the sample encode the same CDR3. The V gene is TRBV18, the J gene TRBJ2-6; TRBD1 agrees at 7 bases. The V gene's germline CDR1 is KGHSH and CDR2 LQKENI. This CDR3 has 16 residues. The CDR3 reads CASTTGAPSGTNVLTF. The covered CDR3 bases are TGTGCCAGTACAACAGGGGCTCCCTCTGGGACCAACGTC.

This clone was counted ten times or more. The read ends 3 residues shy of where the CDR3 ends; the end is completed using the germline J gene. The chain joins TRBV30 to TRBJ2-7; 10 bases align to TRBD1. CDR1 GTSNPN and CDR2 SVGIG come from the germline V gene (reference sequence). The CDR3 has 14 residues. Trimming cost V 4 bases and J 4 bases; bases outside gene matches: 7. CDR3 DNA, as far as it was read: TGTGCCTGGAACCCGGGACAGGGGCGGTACGAG. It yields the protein CAWNPGQGRYE. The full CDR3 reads CAWNPGQGRYEQYF. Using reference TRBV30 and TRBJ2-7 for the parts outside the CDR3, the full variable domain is SQTIHQWPATLVQPVGSPLSLECTVEGTSNPNLYWYRQAAGRGLQLLFYSVGIGQISSEVPQNLSASRPQDRQFILSSKKLLLSDSGFYLCAWNPGQGRYEQYFGPGTRLTVT.

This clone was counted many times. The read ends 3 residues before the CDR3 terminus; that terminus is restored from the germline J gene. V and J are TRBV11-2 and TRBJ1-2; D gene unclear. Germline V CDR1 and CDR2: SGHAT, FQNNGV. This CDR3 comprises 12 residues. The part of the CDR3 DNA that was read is TGTGCCAGCAGCCAGGAGGGCTGGAGA. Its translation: CASSQEGWR. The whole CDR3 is CASSQEGWRYTF.

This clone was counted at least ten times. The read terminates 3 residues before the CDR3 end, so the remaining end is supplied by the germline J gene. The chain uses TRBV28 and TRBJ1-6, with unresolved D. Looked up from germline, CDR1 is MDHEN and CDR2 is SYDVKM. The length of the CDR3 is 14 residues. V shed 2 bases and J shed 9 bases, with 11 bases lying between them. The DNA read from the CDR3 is TGTGCCAGCAGTTTAACCCGGCCGGGTTCACCC. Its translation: CASSLTRPGSP. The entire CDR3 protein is CASSLTRPGSPLHF. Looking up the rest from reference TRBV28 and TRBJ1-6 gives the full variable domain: DVKVTQSSRYLVKRTGEKVFLECVQDMDHENMFWYRQDPGLGLRLIYFSYDVKMKEKGDIPEGYSVSREKKERFSLILESASTNQTSMYLCASSLTRPGSPLHFGNGTRLTVT.

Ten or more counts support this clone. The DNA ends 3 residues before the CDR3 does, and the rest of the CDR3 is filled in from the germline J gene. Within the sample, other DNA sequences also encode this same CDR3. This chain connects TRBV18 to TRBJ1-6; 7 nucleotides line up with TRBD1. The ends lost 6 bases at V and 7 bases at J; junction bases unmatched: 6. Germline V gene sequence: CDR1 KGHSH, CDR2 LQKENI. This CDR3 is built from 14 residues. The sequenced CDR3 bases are TGTGCCAGCTCCAGGGACAGTATAAATTCACCC. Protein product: CASSRDSINSP. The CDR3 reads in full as CASSRDSINSPLHF.

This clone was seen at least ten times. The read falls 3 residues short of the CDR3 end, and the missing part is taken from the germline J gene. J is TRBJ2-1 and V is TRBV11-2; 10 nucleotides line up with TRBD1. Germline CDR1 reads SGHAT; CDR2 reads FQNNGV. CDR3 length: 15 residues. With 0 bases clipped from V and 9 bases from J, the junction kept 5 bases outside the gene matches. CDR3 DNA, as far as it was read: TGTGCCAGCAGCTTAGATCCGGACAGGGGGGCTGAG. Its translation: CASSLDPDRGAE. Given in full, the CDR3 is CASSLDPDRGAEQFF.

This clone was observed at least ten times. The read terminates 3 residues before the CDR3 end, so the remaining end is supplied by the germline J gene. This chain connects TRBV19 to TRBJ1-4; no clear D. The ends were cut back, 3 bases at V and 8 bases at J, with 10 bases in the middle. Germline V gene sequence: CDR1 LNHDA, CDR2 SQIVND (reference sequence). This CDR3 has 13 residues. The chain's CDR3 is CASSMSRWEKLFF. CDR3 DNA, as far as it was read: TGTGCCAGTAGTATGTCTAGGTGGGAAAAA. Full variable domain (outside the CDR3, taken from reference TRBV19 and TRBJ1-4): DGGITQSPKYLFRKEGQNVTLSCEQNLNHDAMYWYRQDPGQGLRLIYYSQIVNDFQKGDIAEGYSVSREKKESFPLTVTSAQKNPTAFYLCASSMSRWEKLFFGSGTQLSVL.

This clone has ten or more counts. The CDR3 region is CSAREGQALAYEQYF. The sequenced part of the CDR3 DNA is TGCAGTGCTAGAGAAGGACAGGCACTAGCTTACGAG. This chain joins TRBV20-1 and TRBJ2-7; tentative D call: TRBD1 (7 bases). The read ends 3 residues early relative to the CDR3; the germline J gene fills the gap. CDR1 and CDR2 (germline): DFQATT, SNEGSKA (reference sequence). CDR3 size: 15 residues. V lost 0 bases, J lost 4 bases, and 16 bases lay in between.

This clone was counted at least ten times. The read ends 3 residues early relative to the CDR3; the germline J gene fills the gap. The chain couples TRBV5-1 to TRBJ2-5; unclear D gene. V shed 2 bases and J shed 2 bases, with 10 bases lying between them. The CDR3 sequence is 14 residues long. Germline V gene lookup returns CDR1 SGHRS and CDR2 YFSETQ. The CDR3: CASSFFGSQETQYF. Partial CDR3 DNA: TGCGCCAGCAGCTTTTTCGGGTCTCAAGAGACC.

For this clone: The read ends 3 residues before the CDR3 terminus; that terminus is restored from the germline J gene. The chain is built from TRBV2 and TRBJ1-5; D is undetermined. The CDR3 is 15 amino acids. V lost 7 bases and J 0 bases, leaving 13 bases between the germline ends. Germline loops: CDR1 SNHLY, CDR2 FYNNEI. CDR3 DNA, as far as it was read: TGTGCCAGCATTCGAGACATTAATAGCAATCAGCCC. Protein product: CASIRDINSNQP. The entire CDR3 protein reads CASIRDINSNQPQHF.

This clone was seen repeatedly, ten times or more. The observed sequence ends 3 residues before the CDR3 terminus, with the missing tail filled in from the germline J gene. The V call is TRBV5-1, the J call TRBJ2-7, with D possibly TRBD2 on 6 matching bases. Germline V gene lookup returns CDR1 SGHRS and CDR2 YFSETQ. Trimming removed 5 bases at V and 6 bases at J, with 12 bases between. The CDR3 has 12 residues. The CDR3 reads CASRTSGAEQYF. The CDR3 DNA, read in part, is TGCGCCAGCAGGACTAGTGGCGCCGAG.